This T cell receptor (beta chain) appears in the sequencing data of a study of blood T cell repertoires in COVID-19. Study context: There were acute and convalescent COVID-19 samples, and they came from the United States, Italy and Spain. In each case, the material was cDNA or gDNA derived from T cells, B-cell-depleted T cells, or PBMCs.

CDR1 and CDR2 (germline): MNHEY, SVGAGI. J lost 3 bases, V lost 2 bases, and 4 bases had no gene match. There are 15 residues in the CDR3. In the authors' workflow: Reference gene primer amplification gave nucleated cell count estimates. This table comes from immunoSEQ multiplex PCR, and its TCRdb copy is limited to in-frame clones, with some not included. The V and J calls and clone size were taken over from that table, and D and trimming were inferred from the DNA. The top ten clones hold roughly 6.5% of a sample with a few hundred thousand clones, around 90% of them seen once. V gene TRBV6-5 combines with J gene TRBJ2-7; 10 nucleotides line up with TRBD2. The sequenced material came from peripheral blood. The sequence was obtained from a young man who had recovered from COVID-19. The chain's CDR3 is CASSYGLAAIYEQYF. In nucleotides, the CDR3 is TGTGCCAGCAGTTACGGACTAGCGGCTATCTACGAGCAGTACTTC.